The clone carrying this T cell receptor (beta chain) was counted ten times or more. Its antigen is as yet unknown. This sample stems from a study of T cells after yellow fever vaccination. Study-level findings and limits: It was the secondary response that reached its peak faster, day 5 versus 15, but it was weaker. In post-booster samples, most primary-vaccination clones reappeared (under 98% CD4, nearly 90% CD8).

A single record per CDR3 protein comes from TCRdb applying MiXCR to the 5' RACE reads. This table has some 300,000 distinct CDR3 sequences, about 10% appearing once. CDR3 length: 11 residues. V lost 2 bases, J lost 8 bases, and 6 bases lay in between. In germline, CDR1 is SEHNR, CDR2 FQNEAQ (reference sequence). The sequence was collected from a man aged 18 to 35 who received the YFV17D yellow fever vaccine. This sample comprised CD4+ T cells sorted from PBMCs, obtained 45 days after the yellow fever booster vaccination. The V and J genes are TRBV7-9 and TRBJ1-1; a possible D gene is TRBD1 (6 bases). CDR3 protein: CASSLQGEAFF. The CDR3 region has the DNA TGTGCCAGCAGCTTACAGGGGGAAGCTTTCTTT. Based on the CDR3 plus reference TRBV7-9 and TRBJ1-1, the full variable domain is DTGVSQNPRHKITKRGQNVTFRCDPISEHNRLYWYRQTLGQGPEFLTYFQNEAQLEKSRLLSDRFSAERPKGSFSTLEIQRTEQGDSAMYLCASSLQGEAFFGQGTRLTVV.